The next 27 T cell receptor beta chains were all read from a single sample in a study of shared clonotypes between healthy human individuals. Some clones are missing from TCRdb's copy, which holds only in-frame ones; the method was immunoSEQ multiplex PCR. The table shows hundreds of thousands of clones, with 95% to 97% occurring only once. The source material was naive CD4+ T cells sorted from blood. Indicated subset: CD45RA+ positively selected. Receptor source: a woman in her 30s in good health.

V and J are TRBV2 and TRBJ2-6; D might be TRBD2 (6 bases). Germline values: CDR1 SNHLY, CDR2 FYNNEI. Trimming shortened V by 2 bases and J by 1 base, and 9 bases separated the two germline ends. The length of the CDR3 is 16 residues. CDR3 sequence (DNA): TGTGCCAGCAGTGAATTGGGGGGTTCTGGGGCCAACGTCCTGACTTTC. Amino acid sequence: CASSELGGSGANVLTF.

The chain couples TRBV4-1 to TRBJ2-2; the D gene could be TRBD1 or TRBD2 (5 bases each). The CDR3 consists of 15 residues. Trimming shortened V by 7 bases and J by 3 bases, and 15 bases separated the two germline ends. Germline V gene lookup returns CDR1 MGHRA and CDR2 YSYEKL. CDR3 coding DNA: TGCGCCAGCAAACGAGGGGTTAGAGACACCGGGGAGCTGTTTTTT. Its protein product is CASKRGVRDTGELFF.

Concerning this clone itself: Distinct nucleotide sequences in the sample also encode this CDR3. The rearrangement uses TRBV5-1 and TRBJ1-1; D ambiguous. CDR1 SGHRS and CDR2 YFSETQ come from the germline V gene. CDR3 size: 13 residues. Trimming cost V 0 bases and J 1 base, with 4 bases left between them. CDR3 nucleotide sequence: TGCGCCAGCAGCTTGGTAGCGAACACTGAAGCTTTCTTT. Its translation is CASSLVANTEAFF.

This chain links TRBV5-1 with TRBJ1-2; 10 bases match TRBD1. Germline CDR1 SGHRS, CDR2 YFSETQ. V was clipped by 1 base and J by 6 bases; unmatched bases: 3. The CDR3 is 14 amino acids. The CDR3 region is CASSLFGQGDGYTF. DNA of the CDR3: TGCGCCAGCAGCTTGTTCGGACAGGGGGATGGCTACACCTTC.

The chain has TRBV19 and TRBJ1-5, with D perhaps TRBD1 (6 bases). CDR3 length: 13 amino acids. V shed 5 bases and J shed 7 bases, with 12 bases lying between them. Germline lookup yields CDR1 LNHDA and CDR2 SQIVND (reference sequence). The CDR3 region is CASSGGALQPQHF. Written as DNA, the CDR3 is TGTGCCAGTAGTGGGGGGGCTTTGCAGCCCCAGCATTTT.

This rearrangement joins TRBV5-4 to TRBJ2-4, with D unclear. The CDR3 spans 16 residues. V shed 6 bases and J shed 0 bases, with 16 bases lying between them. Germline loops: CDR1 SGHNT, CDR2 YYREEE (reference sequence). The CDR3 DNA reads TGTGCCAGCAAAGCGTACTATGATCTAGCCAAAAACATTCAGTACTTC. Its protein is CASKAYYDLAKNIQYF. The full variable domain, completed using reference TRBV5-4 and TRBJ2-4, is ETGVTQSPTHLIKTRGQQVTLRCSSQSGHNTVSWYQQALGQGPQFIFQYYREEENGRGNFPPRFSGLQFPNYSSELNVNALELDDSALYLCASKAYYDLAKNIQYFGAGTRLSVL.

The rearrangement links TRBV5-1 to TRBJ2-1, with TRBD2 matching 10 bases. With 0 bases clipped from V and 6 bases from J, the junction kept 6 bases outside the gene matches. CDR3 length equals 16 residues. CDR1 SGHRS and CDR2 YFSETQ come from the germline V gene. CDR3 residues: CASSLDSGRPLNEQFF. In nucleotides, the CDR3 is TGCGCCAGCAGCTTGGATAGCGGGAGGCCTCTCAATGAGCAGTTCTTC.

This rearrangement joins TRBV11-3 to TRBJ2-2; possibly TRBD1 for D (6 bases). Trimming left V 5 bases short and J 0 bases short, with 13 bases between. The CDR3 length is 16 residues. CDR1 is SGHNT and CDR2 is YENEEA in the germline V gene. For the CDR3, the DNA is TGTGCCAGCAGCCCTACCGGGACACCGAACACCGGGGAGCTGTTTTTT. Protein sequence: CASSPTGTPNTGELFF.

The chain recombines TRBV18 with TRBJ2-7; 16 bases are a match to TRBD2. The CDR3 length is 18 residues. Germline lookup yields CDR1 KGHSH and CDR2 LQKENI. J lost 3 bases, V lost 6 bases, and 11 bases had no gene match. CDR3 residues: CASSKGTSGRAIIYEQYF. The CDR3 coding sequence is TGTGCCAGCTCCAAGGGGACTAGCGGGAGGGCCATAATCTACGAGCAGTACTTC.

The chain uses TRBV5-4 and TRBJ2-5; tentative D call: TRBD1 (6 bases). V lost 2 bases to trimming and J lost 1 base, with 12 bases between them. Germline V lookup: CDR1 SGHNT, CDR2 YYREEE (reference sequence). This CDR3 is 15 amino acids long. The CDR3 bases are TGTGCCAGCAGCTTCGGTCAGGGGATCCAAGAGACCCAGTACTTC. It is translated as CASSFGQGIQETQYF.

The V and J genes are TRBV25-1 and TRBJ2-3, with D perhaps matching TRBD1 or TRBD2 (5 bases each). This CDR3 is 15 amino acids long. Per germline, CDR1 MGHDK and CDR2 SYGVNS. Deletions cut 2 bases from V and 2 bases from J, with 11 bases between. CDR3 DNA sequence: TGTGCCAGCAGTGAAAAGAGAGGGGTCACAGATACGCAGTATTTT. Translating gives CASSEKRGVTDTQYF. Looking up the rest from reference TRBV25-1 and TRBJ2-3 gives the full variable domain: EADIYQTPRYLVIGTGKKITLECSQTMGHDKMYWYQQDPGMELHLIHYSYGVNSTEKGDLSSESTVSRIRTEHFPLTLESARPSHTSQYLCASSEKRGVTDTQYFGPGTRLTVL.

This chain uses TRBV27 with TRBJ1-3, with D possibly matching TRBD1 (6 bases). This CDR3 spans 15 amino acids. The V gene lost 6 bases and the J gene lost 1 base, with 13 bases spanning the gap. CDR1 and CDR2 from the germline V gene are MNHEY and SMNVEV (reference sequence). The CDR3 reads CASSSDRRSGNTIYF. The CDR3 DNA reads as TGTGCCAGCAGCTCTGACAGGCGGTCTGGAAACACCATATATTTT.

The chain couples TRBV5-1 to TRBJ2-5, with unresolved D. This CDR3 has 13 residues. V was trimmed by 3 bases and J by 7 bases, leaving 13 bases between them. Germline V gene data show CDR1 as SGHRS and CDR2 as YFSETQ. CDR3 in DNA: TGCGCCAGCAGCTCTGGACCCTTAGGGACCCAGTACTTC. Protein sequence: CASSSGPLGTQYF.

This chain joins TRBV18 and TRBJ1-2; a weak D match, TRBD1 (5 bases). Germline V CDR1 and CDR2: KGHSH, LQKENI. The CDR3 runs to 14 residues. Trimming pared 6 bases from V and 4 bases from J, leaving 15 bases between. The chain's CDR3 is CASSGGGYGYGYTF. The CDR3 bases are TGTGCCAGCTCGGGGGGAGGATATGGCTATGGCTACACCTTC.

The genes are TRBV30 and TRBJ2-7; D gene unclear. The V gene lost 0 bases and the J gene lost 6 bases, with 9 bases spanning the gap. This CDR3 comprises 12 residues. Germline CDR1 and CDR2: GTSNPN and SVGIG (reference sequence). Here the CDR3 DNA reads TGTGCCTGGAGTGTTGGAACGTCCGAGCAGTACTTC. Translation: CAWSVGTSEQYF.

The chain couples TRBV2 to TRBJ1-2; D unresolved. Deletions cut 4 bases from V and 4 bases from J, with 4 bases between. Looked up from germline, CDR1 is SNHLY and CDR2 is FYNNEI. CDR3 size: 11 residues. The CDR3 loop reads CASSGLYGYTF. DNA of the CDR3: TGTGCCAGCAGTGGACTCTATGGCTACACCTTC.

This chain uses TRBV27 with TRBJ1-6, with 8 bases lining up with TRBD1. The CDR3 loop spans 15 amino acids. CDR1 is MNHEY and CDR2 is SMNVEV in the germline V gene (reference sequence). With V trimmed by 4 bases and J by 7 bases, 6 bases remained unmatched. The CDR3: CASSSHRGVNSPLHF. In DNA form, the CDR3 reads TGTGCCAGCAGTTCCCACAGGGGGGTGAATTCACCCCTCCACTTT.

The rearrangement joins TRBV15 to TRBJ1-2; D unclear. The germline V gene encodes CDR1 LNHNV and CDR2 YYDKDF (reference sequence). Trimming cost V 0 bases and J 7 bases, with 9 bases left between them. The CDR3 is 13 amino acids. CDR3 nucleotides: TGTGCCACCAGCAGAGACCACTGGCCTGGCTACACCTTC. Translated, it gives CATSRDHWPGYTF.

This clone was counted once. This chain uses TRBV29-1 with TRBJ2-1, with TRBD2 matching 9 bases. V shed 1 base, J shed 2 bases, and the junction held 3 bases outside the gene matches. Germline values: CDR1 SQVTM, CDR2 ANQGSEA. The CDR3 has 15 residues. The CDR3 protein is CSVEGLAETYNEQFF. In DNA form, the CDR3 reads TGCAGCGTTGAAGGACTAGCGGAAACCTACAATGAGCAGTTCTTC.

This clone was detected only once. V and J are TRBV7-8 and TRBJ2-5; the match to TRBD1 covers 11 bases. The J call is doubtful: the DNA matches TRBJ2-7 better. Germline values: CDR1 SGHVS, CDR2 FQNEAQ. CDR3 length equals 15 residues. The CDR3 here is CASSRGGTGGYEQYF. The CDR3 nucleotides read TGTGCCAGCAGCCGGGGCGGGACAGGGGGCTACGAGCAGTACTTC.

The rearrangement uses TRBV6-6 and TRBJ2-7, with D possibly TRBD1 on 6 matching bases. V was pared by 5 bases and J by 4 bases, with 15 bases between. This CDR3 has 14 amino acids. The germline V gene encodes CDR1 MNHNY and CDR2 SVGAGI (reference sequence). CDR3 DNA sequence: TGTGCCAGCAGTGATACCGGGACAAATTACGAGCAGTACTTC. Its protein is CASSDTGTNYEQYF.

V usage is TRBV6-1 and J usage is TRBJ2-7, with a tentative D call TRBD2 (6 bases). From germline, CDR1 is MNHNS and CDR2 SASEGT. V lost 10 bases and J lost 0, with 13 bases in between. This CDR3 region has 13 residues. In DNA, the CDR3 is TGTGCCACCGGACGGCGGGACTCCTACGAGCAGTACTTC. Translated: CATGRRDSYEQYF.

This chain links TRBV13 with TRBJ2-4; D is perhaps TRBD1 (6 bases). Looked up from germline, CDR1 is PRHDT and CDR2 is FYEKMQ (reference sequence). This CDR3 is 15 amino acids long. The V gene lost 5 bases and the J gene lost 5 bases, with 16 bases spanning the gap. The CDR3 DNA reads TGTGCCAGCAGCATTCTGGACAGAACCGAAAACATTCAGTACTTC. Amino acids: CASSILDRTENIQYF.

The rearrangement uses TRBV6-5 and TRBJ1-3; the D is unclear. Germline V gene sequence: CDR1 MNHEY, CDR2 SVGAGI. CDR3 length: 15 residues. V lost 2 bases and J 7 bases, leaving 15 bases between the germline ends. The CDR3 spells CASSYGRAVQNTIYF. In DNA, the CDR3 is TGTGCCAGCAGTTACGGGAGGGCGGTTCAGAACACCATATATTTT.

V usage is TRBV4-1 and J usage is TRBJ2-1; 12 bases match TRBD2. Germline CDR1 MGHRA, CDR2 YSYEKL. This CDR3 has 18 amino acids. The J segment lost 1 base and the V segment lost 3 bases, leaving 7 bases of the junction unmatched. The CDR3 bases are TGCGCCAGCAGCCAGTTGACTAGCGGGAGAACGTCCTACAATGAGCAGTTCTTC. Translated: CASSQLTSGRTSYNEQFF.

The chain has TRBV7-7 and TRBJ1-5; 9 bases match TRBD1. The CDR3 is 16 residues long. Germline CDR1 is SSHAT and CDR2 is FNYEAQ (reference sequence). J lost 2 bases, V lost 6 bases, and 8 bases had no gene match. CDR3 protein: CASRRGTGTGNQPQHF. CDR3 in DNA: TGTGCCAGCAGGCGCGGGACAGGGACTGGCAATCAGCCCCAGCATTTT.

This clone was counted once. The chain combines TRBV5-4 with TRBJ1-1, with 7 nucleotides matching TRBD1. Germline V lookup: CDR1 SGHNT, CDR2 YYREEE (reference sequence). This CDR3 is built from 14 residues. J gave up 10 bases and V 0 bases, and 9 bases lay outside the gene matches. CDR3 in DNA: TGTGCCAGCAGCTTGGAAGGGGGCTATTTTGGAGCTTTCTTT. This encodes CASSLEGGYFGAFF.